This TCR beta chain originates from a study of blood T cell repertoires in COVID-19. Study details: T cells, B-cell-depleted T cells, or PBMCs provided the cDNA or gDNA that served as material.

This CDR3 contains 13 residues. V lost 3 bases and J 5 bases, leaving 8 bases between the germline ends. From germline, CDR1 is LNHDA and CDR2 SQIVND (reference sequence). Under the authors' procedure: Amplifying reference gene primers gave estimates of nucleated cell counts. The data were produced by immunoSEQ multiplex PCR, yet TCRdb's version contains in-frame clones alone and is incomplete. D and trimming were read from the DNA, whereas the V and J calls and clone size are those reported in that table. The sample lists about 160,000 clones; about nine tenths were seen once. The receptor comes from a man younger than 35 with acute or convalescent COVID-19. Sequencing was performed on peripheral blood. The V call is TRBV19, the J call TRBJ1-5, with D hard to call. CDR3 loop: CASSIIQDQPQHF. The CDR3 DNA reads TGTGCCAGTAGTATTATTCAGGATCAGCCCCAGCATTTT.